The 26 T cell receptor beta chains given below trace back to one sample, sequenced in a study of cytomegalovirus exposure and HLA in healthy donors. The primer mix had 60 Vbeta and 13 Jbeta primers. Profiled with immunoSEQ multiplex PCR; TCRdb holds only in-frame clones, not every one. The table has fewer than 250,000 clones, roughly 77% seen once; the top ten hold roughly 2.8%. Input material: PBMCs. These receptors were obtained from a woman between 25 and 40 years old in good health and CMV-seropositive.

The genes are TRBV5-1 and TRBJ2-6, with no clear D. The CDR3 covers 14 residues. V was trimmed by 4 bases and J by 2 bases, leaving 7 bases between them. Germline CDR1 SGHRS, CDR2 YFSETQ. The CDR3 coding sequence is TGCGCCAGCAGCCCCCGTCCTGGGGCCAACGTCCTGACTTTC. This codes for CASSPRPGANVLTF.

The V gene is TRBV6-5, the J gene TRBJ2-1; tentative D call: TRBD2 (6 bases). The CDR3 is made up of 15 amino acids. CDR1 and CDR2 (germline): MNHEY, SVGAGI. V was clipped by 6 bases and J by 1 base, with 13 bases between them. The CDR3 loop reads CASRLATGSYNEQFF. The CDR3, as DNA: TGTGCCAGCAGGCTAGCGACGGGTTCCTACAATGAGCAGTTCTTC.

The V and J genes are TRBV14 and TRBJ2-1, with TRBD1 as a possible D gene (5 bases). V shed 5 bases and J shed 4 bases, with 9 bases lying between them. CDR3 length: 13 amino acids. The V gene's germline CDR1 is SGHDN and CDR2 FVKESK. CDR3 nucleotides: TGTGCCAGCAGCTCTCGGACATACAATGAGCAGTTCTTC. This encodes CASSSRTYNEQFF.

The chain recombines TRBV29-1 with TRBJ1-2; 8 bases align to TRBD1. Germline V gene lookup returns CDR1 SQVTM and CDR2 ANQGSEA. This CDR3 comprises 16 residues. V lost 3 bases, J lost 0 bases, and 9 bases stayed unmatched. CDR3 DNA sequence: TGCAGCGTTGACGCGGGACAGGCTTTTCCTAACTATGGCTACACCTTC. Protein product: CSVDAGQAFPNYGYTF.

The rearrangement links TRBV19 to TRBJ1-2; tentative D call: TRBD1 (6 bases). There are 14 residues in the CDR3. V dropped 5 bases and J dropped 4 bases, with 14 bases sitting between them. Germline CDR1 and CDR2: LNHDA and SQIVND (reference sequence). The CDR3 spells CASSQMGAAYGYTF. CDR3 bases: TGTGCCAGTAGTCAAATGGGGGCAGCCTATGGCTACACCTTC.

This clone showed up just once. In nucleotides, the CDR3 is TGTGCCAGCAGCCCGGCGGGGGGAAGCAATCAGCCCCAGCATTTT. Protein product: CASSPAGGSNQPQHF. The genes are TRBV6-1 and TRBJ1-5, with D possibly matching TRBD1 (5 bases). Trimming pared 6 bases from V and 1 base from J, leaving 13 bases between. CDR1 is MNHNS and CDR2 is SASEGT in the germline V gene. The CDR3 covers 15 residues.

V usage is TRBV4-1 and J usage is TRBJ2-1; 7 nucleotides align to TRBD2. The V gene's germline CDR1 is MGHRA and CDR2 YSYEKL. CDR3 length: 15 amino acids. The V and J ends lost 4 bases and 7 bases, in that order; junction bases with no gene match: 10. CDR3 bases: TGCGCCAGCAGCCCAGTTGCGGGAGTGAAGAATGAGCAGTTCTTC. It is translated as CASSPVAGVKNEQFF.

The rearrangement joins TRBV27 to TRBJ2-7, with 7 bases aligning to TRBD2. The CDR3 runs to 11 residues. Germline assignment: CDR1 MNHEY and CDR2 SMNVEV (reference sequence). After removal of 9 bases from V and 3 bases from J, the junction contained 2 bases not matched to a gene. The CDR3 DNA reads as TGTGCCAGTCGGGACTACTACGAGCAGTACTTC. Translated, it gives CASRDYYEQYF.

The chain recombines TRBV4-1 with TRBJ1-2, with TRBD1 matching 11 bases. J lost 8 bases, V lost 4 bases, and 12 bases had no gene match. The CDR3 extends over 16 amino acids. Germline assignment: CDR1 MGHRA and CDR2 YSYEKL. In DNA, the CDR3 is TGCGCCAGCAGCCCACACCCTCGGGGACAGGGGGACGGCTACACCTTC. This encodes CASSPHPRGQGDGYTF.

This chain joins TRBV20-1 and TRBJ1-1; D unclear. Trimming left V 3 bases short and J 4 bases short, with 3 bases between. Germline CDR1 is DFQATT and CDR2 is SNEGSKA (reference sequence). This CDR3 has 10 residues. The CDR3 DNA follows: TGCAGTGCTAGCGTCACTGAAGCTTTCTTT. Amino acids: CSASVTEAFF.

The chain links TRBV28 to TRBJ1-5, with 7 positions matching TRBD1. The CDR3 runs 15 residues. Germline V CDR1 and CDR2: MDHEN, SYDVKM. Trimming removed 7 bases from V and 4 bases from J; junction bases left unmatched: 10. Here the CDR3 reads CASNLRDSPNQPQHF. DNA of the CDR3: TGTGCCAGCAACCTGCGGGACAGCCCGAATCAGCCCCAGCATTTT.

This chain joins TRBV11-2 and TRBJ2-7; TRBD2 agrees at 8 bases. The germline gives CDR1 SGHAT, CDR2 FQNNGV. Unmatched junction bases numbered 7, after V lost 6 bases and J lost 3 bases. This CDR3 is built from 14 residues. The CDR3 reads CASSSTSAHYEQYF. CDR3 nucleotide sequence: TGTGCCAGCAGTTCGACTAGCGCGCACTACGAGCAGTACTTC.

The chain recombines TRBV14 with TRBJ2-5, with 10 bases aligning to TRBD1. The J call may be mistaken, given a closer DNA end match to TRBJ2-7. CDR3 length: 13 residues. CDR1 is SGHDN, CDR2 FVKESK, per germline. The CDR3 here is CASSWTGGAEQYF. CDR3 coding DNA: TGTGCCAGCAGCTGGACAGGGGGGGCCGAGCAGTACTTC.

This chain links TRBV2 with TRBJ2-7; D perhaps matches TRBD1 (6 bases). The CDR3 loop spans 15 amino acids. In germline, CDR1 is SNHLY, CDR2 FYNNEI. The V end lost 2 bases, the J end lost 0 bases, and 11 bases lay between the germline ends. DNA for the CDR3: TGTGCCAGCAGTGAAAGACAGGCGCCCTCCTACGAGCAGTACTTC. Amino acid sequence: CASSERQAPSYEQYF.

This clone was detected only a few times. The rearrangement joins TRBV29-1 to TRBJ1-1, with D maybe TRBD1 (6 bases). V lost 5 bases and J lost 6, with 10 bases in between. This CDR3 is 11 amino acids long. The germline gives CDR1 SQVTM, CDR2 ANQGSEA. CDR3 residues: CSVTGSSEAFF. CDR3 bases: TGCAGCGTTACAGGGAGCTCTGAAGCTTTCTTT. Combining the CDR3 with reference TRBV29-1 and TRBJ1-1 gives the whole variable domain SAVISQKPSRDICQRGTSLTIQCQVDSQVTMMFWYRQQPGQSLTLIATANQGSEATYESGFVIDKFPISRPNLTFSTLTVSNMSPEDSSIYLCSVTGSSEAFFGQGTRLTVV.

The chain is built from TRBV28 and TRBJ2-7; D ambiguous. With 5 bases removed from V and 5 bases from J, the gap between germline ends came to 16 bases. The CDR3 covers 14 residues. Germline V CDR1 and CDR2: MDHEN, SYDVKM. DNA of the CDR3: TGTGCCAGCAGTGATACGAGCCTCCCGGACGAGCAGTACTTC. Its translation: CASSDTSLPDEQYF.

The chain is built from TRBV2 and TRBJ1-5, with D tentatively TRBD1 (6 bases). The CDR3 runs to 14 residues. Per germline, CDR1 SNHLY and CDR2 FYNNEI. V gave up 5 bases and J gave up 6 bases, with 14 bases separating them. CDR3 sequence (DNA): TGTGCCAGCAGTAAACAGGGACACGGTCAGCCCCAGCATTTT. Protein sequence: CASSKQGHGQPQHF.

The rearrangement joins TRBV27 to TRBJ2-7; D unresolved. V lost 5 bases to trimming and J lost 0 bases, with 8 bases between them. The CDR3 has 13 amino acids. CDR1 is MNHEY, CDR2 SMNVEV, per germline (reference sequence). CDR3 sequence reads: CASSLSYSYEQYF. For the CDR3, the DNA is TGTGCCAGCAGTCTAAGCTACTCCTACGAGCAGTACTTC.

The genes are TRBV27 and TRBJ2-1; D possibly corresponds to TRBD1 (5 bases). V was clipped by 3 bases and J by 0 bases, with 9 bases between them. Germline V gives CDR1 MNHEY, CDR2 SMNVEV (reference sequence). The CDR3 is 15 residues long. This CDR3 is CASSFQGSSYNEQFF. CDR3 DNA: TGTGCCAGCAGTTTTCAGGGCAGCTCCTACAATGAGCAGTTCTTC.

The chain is built from TRBV27 and TRBJ1-1; D gene unclear. V dropped 5 bases and J dropped 0 bases, with 10 bases sitting between them. In germline, CDR1 is MNHEY, CDR2 SMNVEV (reference sequence). The CDR3 extends over 14 amino acids. The CDR3 here is CASSSGEMNTEAFF. The CDR3 DNA sequence: TGTGCCAGCAGTAGCGGGGAGATGAACACTGAAGCTTTCTTT.

This clone was observed a few times. J is TRBJ2-1 and V is TRBV28; 9 nucleotides line up with TRBD1. This CDR3 contains 17 residues. V trimming: 4 bases; J trimming: 13 bases; junction bases outside the gene matches: 20. Germline V gives CDR1 MDHEN, CDR2 SYDVKM. The CDR3 protein is CASSSRIRDRVVFHQFF. The CDR3 DNA reads TGTGCCAGCAGTTCACGTATCCGGGACAGGGTAGTCTTCCACCAGTTCTTC. The full variable domain, its missing parts supplied by reference TRBV28 and TRBJ2-1, is DVKVTQSSRYLVKRTGEKVFLECVQDMDHENMFWYRQDPGLGLRLIYFSYDVKMKEKGDIPEGYSVSREKKERFSLILESASTNQTSMYLCASSSRIRDRVVFHQFFGPGTRLTVL.

The chain couples TRBV6-1 to TRBJ2-1, with 7 bases lining up with TRBD1. The CDR3 loop spans 14 amino acids. With V trimmed by 6 bases and J by 8 bases, 10 bases remained unmatched. The germline CDR1 and CDR2 sequences are MNHNS and SASEGT. The CDR3 sequence: CASRNRGVGHEQFF. For the CDR3, the DNA is TGTGCCAGCAGGAACAGGGGAGTGGGACATGAGCAGTTCTTC.

The rearrangement uses TRBV19 and TRBJ2-2; D gene unclear. V was shortened by 3 bases and J by 8 bases, with 7 bases between the two germline ends. Germline assignment: CDR1 LNHDA and CDR2 SQIVND (reference sequence). The CDR3 is 12 amino acids. The CDR3 DNA follows: TGTGCCAGTAGTATTAGCATAGGGGAGCTGTTTTTT. Protein: CASSISIGELFF.

This clone appeared a few times. The chain carries TRBV28 and TRBJ2-2; D ambiguous. Germline V CDR1 and CDR2: MDHEN, SYDVKM. Deletions cut 6 bases from V and 5 bases from J, with 4 bases between. CDR3 size: 11 residues. The CDR3 bases are TGTGCCAGCAGCCTTACCGGGGAGCTGTTTTTT. Amino acid sequence: CASSLTGELFF.

This clone was detected a few times. This rearrangement joins TRBV6-5 to TRBJ1-1, with 7 bases fitting TRBD1. Germline V gene data show CDR1 as MNHEY and CDR2 as SVGAGI. Unmatched junction bases numbered 3, after V lost 2 bases and J lost 0 bases. The CDR3 has 15 amino acids. DNA for the CDR3: TGTGCCAGCAGTTACCGACAGGGAATGAACACTGAAGCTTTCTTT. Amino acids: CASSYRQGMNTEAFF.

This clone was observed a handful of times. The rearrangement joins TRBV4-1 to TRBJ1-5, with a weak D call TRBD1 (5 bases). The CDR3 sequence is 15 residues long. V shed 0 bases and J shed 6 bases, with 12 bases lying between them. Germline assignment: CDR1 MGHRA and CDR2 YSYEKL. CDR3 nucleotides: TGCGCCAGCAGCCAAGAGGGTCAGGGCCCTCAGCCCCAGCATTTT. Translated, it gives CASSQEGQGPQPQHF.